This TCR beta chain was documented in a study of T cell responses to AZD1222 COVID-19 vaccine. General study findings and limits: Regions 160-218 and 743-854 dominated among vaccine-associated CD4 TCRs spanning spike. Sampling captured repertoires only after the peak T cell response. Spike-specific TCR repertoires showed rising breadth and depth after two AZD1222 doses.

Produced via immunoSEQ multiplex PCR; TCRdb's table is partial and in-frame only. The sample has some 200,000 clones; around 92% are singletons. The CDR3 is 18 residues long. Germline lookup yields CDR1 ENHRY and CDR2 SYGVKD. Trimming left V 1 base short and J 6 bases short, with 22 bases between. In its sample, this clone was seen many times. Antigen specificity is unknown. The sequenced sample was peripheral blood, obtained on day 0 of AZD1222 vaccination. This TCR was sampled from an adult in good health. V and J are TRBV10-3 and TRBJ2-1; weak D call: TRBD1 (5 bases). CDR3 in amino acids: CAISEYRGSVVRLNEQFF. In DNA, the CDR3 is TGTGCCATCAGTGAGTATAGGGGCTCGGTCGTCAGACTCAATGAGCAGTTCTTC.